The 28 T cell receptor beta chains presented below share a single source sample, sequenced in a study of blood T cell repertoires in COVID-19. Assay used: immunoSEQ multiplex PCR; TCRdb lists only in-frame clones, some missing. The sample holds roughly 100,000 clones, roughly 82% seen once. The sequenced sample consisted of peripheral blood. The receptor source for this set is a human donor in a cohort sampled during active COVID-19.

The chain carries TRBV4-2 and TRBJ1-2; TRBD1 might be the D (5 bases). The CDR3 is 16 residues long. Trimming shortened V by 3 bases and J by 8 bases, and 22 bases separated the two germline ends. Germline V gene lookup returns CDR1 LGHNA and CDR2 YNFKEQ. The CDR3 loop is CASSQRQGRMVRGYTF. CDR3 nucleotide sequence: TGTGCCAGCAGCCAGCGGCAGGGAAGGATGGTGCGGGGCTACACCTTC.

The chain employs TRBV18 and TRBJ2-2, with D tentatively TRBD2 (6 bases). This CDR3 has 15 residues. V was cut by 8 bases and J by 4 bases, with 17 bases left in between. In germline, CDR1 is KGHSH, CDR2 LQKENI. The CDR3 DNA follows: TGTGCCAGCCGCCCCCAGGACTATCCCACCGGGGAGCTGTTTTTT. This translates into CASRPQDYPTGELFF.

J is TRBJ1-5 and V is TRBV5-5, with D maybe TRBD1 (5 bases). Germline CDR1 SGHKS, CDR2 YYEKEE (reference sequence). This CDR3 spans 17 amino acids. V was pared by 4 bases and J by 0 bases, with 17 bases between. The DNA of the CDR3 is TGTGCCAGCAGCCGAGAACTGACAGAAAATAGCAATCAGCCCCAGCATTTT. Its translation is CASSRELTENSNQPQHF. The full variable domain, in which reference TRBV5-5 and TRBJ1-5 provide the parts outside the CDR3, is DAGVTQSPTHLIKTRGQQVTLRCSPISGHKSVSWYQQVLGQGPQFIFQYYEKEERGRGNFPDRFSARQFPNYSSELNVNALLLGDSALYLCASSRELTENSNQPQHFGDGTRLSIL.

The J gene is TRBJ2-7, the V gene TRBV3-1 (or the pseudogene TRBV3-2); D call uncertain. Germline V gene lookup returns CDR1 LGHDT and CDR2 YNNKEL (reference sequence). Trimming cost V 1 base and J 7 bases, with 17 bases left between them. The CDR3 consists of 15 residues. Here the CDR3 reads CASSQVPLLPREQYF. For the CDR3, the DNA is TGTGCCAGCAGCCAAGTGCCCTTACTTCCCAGGGAGCAGTACTTC.

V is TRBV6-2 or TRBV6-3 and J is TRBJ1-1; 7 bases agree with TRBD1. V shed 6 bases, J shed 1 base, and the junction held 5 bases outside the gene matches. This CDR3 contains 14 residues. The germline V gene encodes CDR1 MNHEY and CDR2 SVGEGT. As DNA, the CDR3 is TGTGCCAGCAGCAAACAGGGGCAGAACACTGAAGCTTTCTTT. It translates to CASSKQGQNTEAFF.

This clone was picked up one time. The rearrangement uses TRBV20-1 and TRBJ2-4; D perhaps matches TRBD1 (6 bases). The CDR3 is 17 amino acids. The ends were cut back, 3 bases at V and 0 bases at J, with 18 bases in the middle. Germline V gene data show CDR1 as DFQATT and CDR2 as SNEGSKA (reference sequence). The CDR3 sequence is CSASIGQHFIAKNIQYF. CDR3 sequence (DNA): TGCAGTGCTAGTATTGGACAGCACTTTATAGCCAAAAACATTCAGTACTTC.

The CDR3 is CASSLRSRVNEQYF. For the CDR3, the DNA is TGTGCCAGCAGCTTGAGGTCCAGGGTCAACGAGCAGTACTTC. This sequence joins TRBV5-6 and TRBJ2-7, with a tentative D call TRBD1 (5 bases). Trimming took 1 base from V and 5 from J, leaving 13 bases between them. The germline CDR1 and CDR2 sequences are SGHDT and YYEEEE. This CDR3 contains 14 residues.

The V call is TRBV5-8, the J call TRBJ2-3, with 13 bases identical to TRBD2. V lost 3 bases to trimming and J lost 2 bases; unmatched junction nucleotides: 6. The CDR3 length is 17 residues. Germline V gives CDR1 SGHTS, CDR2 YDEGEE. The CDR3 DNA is TGTGCCAGCAGCTCCCGACTAGCGGGGGGATTCACAGATACGCAGTATTTT. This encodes CASSSRLAGGFTDTQYF.

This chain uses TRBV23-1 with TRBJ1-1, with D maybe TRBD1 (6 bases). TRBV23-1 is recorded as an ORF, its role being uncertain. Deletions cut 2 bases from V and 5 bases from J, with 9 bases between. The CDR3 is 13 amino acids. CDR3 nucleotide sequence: TGCGCCAGCAGTCAACCAGGGGATACTGAAGCTTTCTTT. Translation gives CASSQPGDTEAFF.

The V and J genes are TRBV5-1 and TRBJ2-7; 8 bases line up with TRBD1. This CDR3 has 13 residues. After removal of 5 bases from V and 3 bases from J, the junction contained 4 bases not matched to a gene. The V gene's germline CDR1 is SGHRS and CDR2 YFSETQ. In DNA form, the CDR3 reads TGCGCCAGCAGGTGGACAGGGAACTACGAGCAGTACTTC. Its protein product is CASRWTGNYEQYF.

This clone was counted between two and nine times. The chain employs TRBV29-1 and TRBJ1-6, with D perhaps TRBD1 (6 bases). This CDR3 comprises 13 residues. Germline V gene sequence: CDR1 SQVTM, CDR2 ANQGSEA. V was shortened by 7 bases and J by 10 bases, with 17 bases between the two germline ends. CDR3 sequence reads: CSARDTDGSPLHF. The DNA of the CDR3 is TGCAGCGCTAGGGACACGGACGGATCACCCCTCCACTTT.

CDR3 sequence: CASSLKRGLAAEQYF. The CDR3 DNA is TGTGCCAGCAGCCTAAAGCGGGGACTAGCTGCCGAGCAGTACTTC. The rearrangement uses TRBV7-3 and TRBJ2-7; 9 bases are a match to TRBD2. Germline-derived CDR1 and CDR2 are SGHTA and FQGTGA. Losses at the gene ends were 5 bases for V and 6 bases for J; bases not matched to a gene: 11. The CDR3 runs to 15 residues.

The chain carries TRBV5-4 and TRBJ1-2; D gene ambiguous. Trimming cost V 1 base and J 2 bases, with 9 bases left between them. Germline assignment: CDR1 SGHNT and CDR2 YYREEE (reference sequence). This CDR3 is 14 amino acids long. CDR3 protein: CASSLNPGNYGYTF. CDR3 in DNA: TGTGCCAGCAGCTTGAATCCGGGGAACTATGGCTACACCTTC. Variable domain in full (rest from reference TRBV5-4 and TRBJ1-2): ETGVTQSPTHLIKTRGQQVTLRCSSQSGHNTVSWYQQALGQGPQFIFQYYREEENGRGNFPPRFSGLQFPNYSSELNVNALELDDSALYLCASSLNPGNYGYTFGSGTRLTVV.

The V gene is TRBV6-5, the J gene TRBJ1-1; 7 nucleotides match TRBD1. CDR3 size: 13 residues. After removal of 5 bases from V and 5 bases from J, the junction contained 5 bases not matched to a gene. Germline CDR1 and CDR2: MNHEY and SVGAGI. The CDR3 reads CASSRQGGTEAFF. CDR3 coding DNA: TGTGCCAGCAGTCGACAGGGTGGGACTGAAGCTTTCTTT.

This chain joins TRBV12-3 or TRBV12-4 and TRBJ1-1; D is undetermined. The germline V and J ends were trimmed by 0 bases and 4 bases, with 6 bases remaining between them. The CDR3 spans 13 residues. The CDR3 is CASSLAGGTEAFF. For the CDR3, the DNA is TGTGCCAGCAGTTTAGCAGGAGGCACTGAAGCTTTCTTT.

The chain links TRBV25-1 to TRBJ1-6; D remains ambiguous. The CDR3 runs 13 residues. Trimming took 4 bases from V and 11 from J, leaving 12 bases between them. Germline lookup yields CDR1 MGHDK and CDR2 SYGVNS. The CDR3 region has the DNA TGTGCCAGCAGTGGAGGGCTTGTGACACCCCTCCACTTT. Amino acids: CASSGGLVTPLHF.

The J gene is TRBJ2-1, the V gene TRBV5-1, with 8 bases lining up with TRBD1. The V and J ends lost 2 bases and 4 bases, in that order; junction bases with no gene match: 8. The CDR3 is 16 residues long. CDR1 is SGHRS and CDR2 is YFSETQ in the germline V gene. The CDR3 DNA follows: TGCGCCAGCAGCTTTTCCCAGGGGGCGGGGTACAATGAGCAGTTCTTC. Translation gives CASSFSQGAGYNEQFF.

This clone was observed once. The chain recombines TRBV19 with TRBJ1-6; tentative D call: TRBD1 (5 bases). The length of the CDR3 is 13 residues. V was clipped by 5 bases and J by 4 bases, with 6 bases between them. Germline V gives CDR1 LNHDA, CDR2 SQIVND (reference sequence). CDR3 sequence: CASSRGYNSPLHF. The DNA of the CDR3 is TGTGCCAGTAGTCGGGGGTATAATTCACCCCTCCACTTT.

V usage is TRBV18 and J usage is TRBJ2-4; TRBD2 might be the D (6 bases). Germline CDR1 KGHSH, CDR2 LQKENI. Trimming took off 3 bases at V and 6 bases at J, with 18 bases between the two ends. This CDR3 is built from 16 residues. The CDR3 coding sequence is TGTGCCAGCTCACCCCCTTGGACTCCGCGGGGAAACATTCAGTACTTC. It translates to CASSPPWTPRGNIQYF.

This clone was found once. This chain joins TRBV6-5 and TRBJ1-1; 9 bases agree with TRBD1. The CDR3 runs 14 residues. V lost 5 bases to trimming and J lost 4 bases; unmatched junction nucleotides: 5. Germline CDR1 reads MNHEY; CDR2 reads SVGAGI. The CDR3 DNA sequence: TGTGCCAGCAGTCTCGGGACAGGGCCCACTGAAGCTTTCTTT. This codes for CASSLGTGPTEAFF.

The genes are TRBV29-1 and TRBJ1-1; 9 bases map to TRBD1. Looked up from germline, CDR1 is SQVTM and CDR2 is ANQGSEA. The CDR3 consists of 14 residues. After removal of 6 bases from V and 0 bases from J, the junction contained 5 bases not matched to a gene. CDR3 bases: TGCAGCGTGAAAGACAGGGGGATGAACACTGAAGCTTTCTTT. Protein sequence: CSVKDRGMNTEAFF.

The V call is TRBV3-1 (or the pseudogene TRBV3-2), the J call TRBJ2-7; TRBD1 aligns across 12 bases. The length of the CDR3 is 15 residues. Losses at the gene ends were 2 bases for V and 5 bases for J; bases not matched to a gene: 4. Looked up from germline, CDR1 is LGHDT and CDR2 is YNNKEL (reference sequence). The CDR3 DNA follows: TGTGCCAGCAGCCAACGGAGGGACAGGGGGCACGAGCAGTACTTC. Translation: CASSQRRDRGHEQYF.

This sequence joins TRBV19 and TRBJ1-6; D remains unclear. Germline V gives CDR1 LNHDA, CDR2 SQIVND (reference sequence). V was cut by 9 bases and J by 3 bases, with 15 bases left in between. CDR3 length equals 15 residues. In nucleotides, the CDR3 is TGTGCCAGCTTAGAGGCGCCGGTCTATAATTCACCCCTCCACTTT. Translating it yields CASLEAPVYNSPLHF. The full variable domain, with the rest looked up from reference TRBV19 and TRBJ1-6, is DGGITQSPKYLFRKEGQNVTLSCEQNLNHDAMYWYRQDPGQGLRLIYYSQIVNDFQKGDIAEGYSVSREKKESFPLTVTSAQKNPTAFYLCASLEAPVYNSPLHFGNGTRLTVT.

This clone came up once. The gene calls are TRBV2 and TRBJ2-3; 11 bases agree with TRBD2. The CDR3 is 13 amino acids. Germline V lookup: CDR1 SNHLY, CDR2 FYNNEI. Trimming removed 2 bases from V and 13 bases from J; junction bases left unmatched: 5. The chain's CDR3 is CASSELLAGAEYF. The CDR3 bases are TGTGCCAGCAGTGAATTACTAGCGGGGGCGGAGTATTTT.

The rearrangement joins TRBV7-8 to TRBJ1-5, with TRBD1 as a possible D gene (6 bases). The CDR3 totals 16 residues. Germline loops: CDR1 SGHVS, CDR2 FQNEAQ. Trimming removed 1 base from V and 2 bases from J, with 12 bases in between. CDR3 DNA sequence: TGTGCCAGCAGCTTAGTGGGGGGGCTTGGCAATCAGCCCCAGCATTTT. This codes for CASSLVGGLGNQPQHF.

CDR3 protein: CATSRDRFEAFF. Written as DNA, the CDR3 is TGTGCCACCAGCCGGGACAGGTTTGAAGCTTTCTTT. This chain links TRBV15 with TRBJ1-1; 8 nucleotides align to TRBD1. The CDR3 contains 12 residues. J was trimmed by 7 bases and V by 5 bases; bases with no gene match: 3. Germline CDR1 reads LNHNV; CDR2 reads YYDKDF (reference sequence).

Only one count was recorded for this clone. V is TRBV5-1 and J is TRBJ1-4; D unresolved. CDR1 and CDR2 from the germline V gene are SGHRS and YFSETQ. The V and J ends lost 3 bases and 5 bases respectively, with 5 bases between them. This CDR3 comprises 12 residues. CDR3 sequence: CASSSPNEKLFF. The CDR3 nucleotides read TGCGCCAGCAGCTCCCCGAATGAAAAACTGTTTTTT.

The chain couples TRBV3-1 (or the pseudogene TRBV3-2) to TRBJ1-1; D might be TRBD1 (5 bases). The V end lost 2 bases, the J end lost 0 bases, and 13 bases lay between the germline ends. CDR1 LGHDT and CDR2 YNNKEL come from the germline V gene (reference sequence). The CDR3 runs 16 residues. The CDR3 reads CASSQYLGQMNTEAFF. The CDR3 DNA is TGTGCCAGCAGCCAATATCTGGGGCAGATGAACACTGAAGCTTTCTTT.